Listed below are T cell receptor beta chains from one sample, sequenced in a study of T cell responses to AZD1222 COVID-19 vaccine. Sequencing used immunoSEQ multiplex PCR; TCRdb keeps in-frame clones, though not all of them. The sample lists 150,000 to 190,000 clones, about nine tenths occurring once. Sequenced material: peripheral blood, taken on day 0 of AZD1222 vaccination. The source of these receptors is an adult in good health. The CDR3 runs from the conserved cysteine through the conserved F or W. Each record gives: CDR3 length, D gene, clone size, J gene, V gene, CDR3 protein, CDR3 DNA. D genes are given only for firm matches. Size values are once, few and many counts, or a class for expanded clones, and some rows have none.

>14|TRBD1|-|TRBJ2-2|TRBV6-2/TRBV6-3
CASSEGADTGELFF
TGTGCCAGCAGTGAGGGGGCGGACACCGGGGAGCTGTTTTTT
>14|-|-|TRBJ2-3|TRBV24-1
CATSDFQERDTQYF
TGTGCCACCAGTGATTTTCAGGAACGAGATACGCAGTATTTT
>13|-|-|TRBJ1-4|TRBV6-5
CASSLGTDEKLFF
TGTGCCAGCAGCCTCGGGACGGATGAAAAACTGTTTTTT
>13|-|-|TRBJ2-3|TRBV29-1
CSVESGISDTQYF
TGCAGCGTTGAATCAGGGATTTCAGATACGCAGTATTTT
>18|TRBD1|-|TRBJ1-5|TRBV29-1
CSVVIEDRAVIGNQPQHF
TGCAGCGTTGTCATTGAGGACAGGGCTGTTATCGGCAATCAGCCCCAGCATTTT
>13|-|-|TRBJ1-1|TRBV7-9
CASSFPDGTEAFF
TGTGCCAGCAGCTTCCCGGACGGGACTGAAGCTTTCTTT
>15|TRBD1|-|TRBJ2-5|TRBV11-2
CASSLGTGMQETQYF
TGTGCCAGCAGCTTAGGGACAGGGATGCAAGAGACCCAGTACTTC
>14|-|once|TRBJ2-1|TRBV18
CASSPSGTTNEQFF
TGTGCCAGCTCACCAAGCGGGACAACCAATGAGCAGTTCTTC
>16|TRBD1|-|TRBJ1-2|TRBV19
CASSDPGQGKNYGYTF
TGTGCCAGTAGTGACCCGGGACAGGGGAAAAACTATGGCTACACCTTC
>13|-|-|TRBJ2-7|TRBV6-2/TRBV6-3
CASSYLDSMEQYF
TGTGCCAGCAGTTATTTAGACTCCATGGAGCAGTACTTC
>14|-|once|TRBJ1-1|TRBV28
CASSPGDRGTEAFF
TGTGCCAGCAGCCCAGGGGATAGAGGCACTGAAGCTTTCTTT
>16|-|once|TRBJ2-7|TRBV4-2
CASSLPTANLPYEQYF
TGTGCCAGCAGCCTACCGACGGCTAACCTTCCCTACGAGCAGTACTTC
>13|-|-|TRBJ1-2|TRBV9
CASRTRDILCYTF
TGTGCCAGCAGAACTCGGGACATCTTATGCTACACCTTC
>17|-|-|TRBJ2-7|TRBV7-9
CASSPYAPAQSRYEQYF
TGTGCCAGCAGCCCCTATGCTCCGGCCCAATCTCGCTACGAGCAGTACTTC
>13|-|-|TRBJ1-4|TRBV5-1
CASSFSGNEKLFF
TGCGCCAGCAGCTTTTCAGGGAATGAAAAACTGTTTTTT
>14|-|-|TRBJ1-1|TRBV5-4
CASSLPRGNTEAFF
TGTGCCAGCAGCTTGCCCAGGGGGAACACTGAAGCTTTCTTT
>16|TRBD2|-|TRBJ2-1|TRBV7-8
CASSLEVQRENYEQFF
TGTGCCAGCAGCTTAGAGGTGCAGCGGGAGAATTATGAGCAGTTCTTC
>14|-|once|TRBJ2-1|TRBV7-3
CASSPAPGASEQFF
TGTGCCAGCAGCCCCGCACCAGGGGCTTCTGAGCAGTTCTTC
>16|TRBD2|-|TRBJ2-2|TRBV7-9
CASSRTSGTRTGELFF
TGTGCCAGCAGCCGGACTAGCGGAACGCGCACCGGGGAGCTGTTTTTT
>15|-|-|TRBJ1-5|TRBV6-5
CASSYSWREDQPQHF
TGTGCCAGCAGTTACTCATGGAGGGAGGATCAGCCCCAGCATTTT
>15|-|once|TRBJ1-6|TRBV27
CASRPVPGNNSPLHF
TGTGCCAGCAGACCCGTACCAGGGAATAATTCACCCCTCCACTTT